This is a list of T cell receptor beta chains from one sample in a study of T cell repertoires in cytomegalovirus infection. No cognate antigen is known for these TCRs. TCRdb recomputed calls from the reads with MiXCR, one row per CDR3 protein. The repertoire consists of about half a million distinct CDR3 sequences, with around 35% occurring once and the leading ten covering under 20%. The input for sequencing was cultured PBMCs, taken from culture after CMV antigen stimulation. The receptor set was obtained from a human donor in good health (CMV status not recorded). Some clones in this sample may be carry-over from other donors' samples. Each CDR3 is given without its conserved first and last residue. Clone size is given for some rows only: seen once, a few or many times, or a class if the clone is expanded.

size	V	J	CDR3
few	TRBV12-3/TRBV12-4	TRBJ2-7	ASRSQVLSYEQY
many	TRBV7-8	TRBJ1-1	ASTKHSNTEAF
few	TRBV7-8	TRBJ2-3	ASSSISIQAWFGTDTQY
NA	TRBV6-2/TRBV6-3	TRBJ1-5	ASSYSWNQPQH
few	TRBV15	TRBJ2-7	ATSIPGLYEQY
many	TRBV6-5	TRBJ1-2	ASSYPGRPDGYT
NA	TRBV7-7	TRBJ2-3	ASSLRAAAFPGTDTQY
few	TRBV29-1	TRBJ2-7	SVVDYSYEQY
NA	TRBV12-3/TRBV12-4	TRBJ2-1	ASSLTSGRDNEQF
NA	TRBV29-1	TRBJ1-1	SVRQALNTEAF
NA	TRBV6-2/TRBV6-3	TRBJ2-2	ASKTWTRNTGELF
few	TRBV27	TRBJ1-1	ASSFTQRGKAF
NA	TRBV12-3/TRBV12-4	TRBJ2-1	ASSLGLAGQF
NA	TRBV7-2	TRBJ2-5	ASRLTSGRLRETQY
NA	TRBV4-1	TRBJ1-4	ASSPDLYDDEKLF
NA	TRBV12-3/TRBV12-4	TRBJ2-5	ASSKSGRSFASQY
NA	TRBV28	TRBJ1-4	ASSSPRIRSHGEKLF
few	TRBV7-6	TRBJ1-5	ASSLGGQGDQPQH
few	TRBV7-9	TRBJ2-2	ASSLATFRGRRGRGGELF
NA	TRBV20-1	TRBJ2-1	SASGSGRGNEQF
NA	TRBV25-1	TRBJ2-2	ASRISNGNTGELF
NA	TRBV24-1	TRBJ2-1	ATSDPNSGSSYNEQF
few	TRBV24-1	TRBJ2-1	ATSDAQGLADEQF
few	TRBV29-1	TRBJ2-5	SAEWLAGNQETQY
NA	TRBV20-1	TRBJ1-1	SARAQLNTEAF
few	TRBV7-9	TRBJ1-1	ASSYRDRAKTEAF
few	TRBV12-3/TRBV12-4	TRBJ2-1	ASSFKGQGSLNEQF
few	TRBV7-4	TRBJ1-2	ASSSRFNTGQGYT
many	TRBV5-5	TRBJ1-2	ASSLTDREWYGYT
NA	TRBV28	TRBJ1-1	ASGWTGVGHTEAF
few	TRBV6-5	TRBJ2-7	ASSNSGRSDEQY